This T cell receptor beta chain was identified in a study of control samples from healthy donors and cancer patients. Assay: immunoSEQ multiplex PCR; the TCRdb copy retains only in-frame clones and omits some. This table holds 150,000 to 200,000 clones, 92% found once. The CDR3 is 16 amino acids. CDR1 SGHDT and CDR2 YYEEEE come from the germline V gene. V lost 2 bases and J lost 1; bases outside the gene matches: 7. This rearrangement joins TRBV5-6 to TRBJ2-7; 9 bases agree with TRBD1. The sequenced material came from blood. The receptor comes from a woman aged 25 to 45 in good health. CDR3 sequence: CASSLYRGLASYEQYF. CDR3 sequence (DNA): TGTGCCAGCAGCTTATACAGGGGGCTGGCGTCCTACGAGCAGTACTTC.